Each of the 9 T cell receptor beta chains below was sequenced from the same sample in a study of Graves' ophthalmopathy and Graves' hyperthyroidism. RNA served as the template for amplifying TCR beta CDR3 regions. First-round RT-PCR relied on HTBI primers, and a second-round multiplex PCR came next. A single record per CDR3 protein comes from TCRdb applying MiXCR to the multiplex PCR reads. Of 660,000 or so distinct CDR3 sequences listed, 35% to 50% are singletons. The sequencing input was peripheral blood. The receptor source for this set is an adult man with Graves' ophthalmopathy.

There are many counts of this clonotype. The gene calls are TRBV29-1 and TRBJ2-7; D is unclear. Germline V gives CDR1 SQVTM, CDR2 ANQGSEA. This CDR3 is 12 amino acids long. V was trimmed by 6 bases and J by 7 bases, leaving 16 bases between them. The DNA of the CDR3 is TGCAGCGTAGATGGACCCGGTGGGGAGCAGTACTTC. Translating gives CSVDGPGGEQYF.

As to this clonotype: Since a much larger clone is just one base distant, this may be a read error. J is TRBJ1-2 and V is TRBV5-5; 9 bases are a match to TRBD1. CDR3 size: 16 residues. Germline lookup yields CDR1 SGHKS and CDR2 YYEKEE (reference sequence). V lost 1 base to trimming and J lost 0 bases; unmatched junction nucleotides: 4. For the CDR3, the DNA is TGTGCCAGCAGCTTGCTAGGACAGGGGCCTAACTATGGCTACACCTTC. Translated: CASSLLGQGPNYGYTF.

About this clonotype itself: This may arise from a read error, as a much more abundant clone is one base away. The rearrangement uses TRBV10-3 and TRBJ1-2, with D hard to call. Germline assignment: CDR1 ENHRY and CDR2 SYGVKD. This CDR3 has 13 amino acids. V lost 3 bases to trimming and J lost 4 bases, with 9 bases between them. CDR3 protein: CAISETQVYGYTF. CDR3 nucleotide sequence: TGTGCCATCAGTGAAACGCAAGTCTATGGCTACACCTTC.

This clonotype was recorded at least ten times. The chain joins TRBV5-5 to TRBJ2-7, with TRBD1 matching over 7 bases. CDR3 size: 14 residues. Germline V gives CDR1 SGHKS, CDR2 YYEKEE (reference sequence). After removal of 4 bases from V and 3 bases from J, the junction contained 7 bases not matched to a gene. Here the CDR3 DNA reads TGTGCCAGCAGCCGTCAAGGGGACAGCTACGAGCAGTACTTC. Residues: CASSRQGDSYEQYF.

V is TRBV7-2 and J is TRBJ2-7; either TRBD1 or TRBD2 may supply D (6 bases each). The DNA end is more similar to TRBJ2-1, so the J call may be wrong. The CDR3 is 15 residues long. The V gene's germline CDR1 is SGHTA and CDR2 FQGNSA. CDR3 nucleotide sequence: TGTGCCAGCAGCTTAAAACGGGGGCTTAACAATGAGCAGTTCTTC. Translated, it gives CASSLKRGLNNEQFF.

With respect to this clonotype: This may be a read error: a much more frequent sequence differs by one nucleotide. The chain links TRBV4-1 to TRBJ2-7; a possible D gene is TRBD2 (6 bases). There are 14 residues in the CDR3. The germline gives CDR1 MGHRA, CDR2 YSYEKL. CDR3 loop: CASSIHVEGYGQYF. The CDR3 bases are TGCGCCAGCAGCATCCACGTGGAGGGCTACGGGCAGTACTTC.

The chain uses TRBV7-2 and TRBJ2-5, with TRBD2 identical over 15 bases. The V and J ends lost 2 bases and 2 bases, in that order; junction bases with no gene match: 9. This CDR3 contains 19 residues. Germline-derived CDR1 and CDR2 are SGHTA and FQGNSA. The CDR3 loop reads CASSLTLSGLAGGQETQYF. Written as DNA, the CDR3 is TGTGCCAGCAGCTTAACTCTTTCAGGACTAGCGGGGGGGCAAGAGACCCAGTACTTC. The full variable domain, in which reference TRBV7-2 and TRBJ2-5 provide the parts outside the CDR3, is GAGVSQSPSNKVTEKGKDVELRCDPISGHTALYWYRQSLGQGLEFLIYFQGNSAPDKSGLPSDRFSAERTGGSVSTLTIQRTQQEDSAVYLCASSLTLSGLAGGQETQYFGPGTRLLVL.

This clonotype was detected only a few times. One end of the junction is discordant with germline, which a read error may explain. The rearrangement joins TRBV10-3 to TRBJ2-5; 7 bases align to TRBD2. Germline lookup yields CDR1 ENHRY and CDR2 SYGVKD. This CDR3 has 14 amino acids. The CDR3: CASSPLAVQETQYF. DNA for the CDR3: TGTGCCAGCAGTCCGCTAGCGGTCCAAGAGACCCAGTACTTC.

CDR3 DNA sequence: TGTGCCAGCAGTTACTCCGGGGGGGGCGGTGAGACCCAGTACTTC. It translates to CASSYSGGGGETQYF. The chain is built from TRBV6-2 or TRBV6-3 and TRBJ2-5; 8 nucleotides agree with TRBD2. The CDR3 is 15 residues long. The junction had 5 bases not matched to a gene; V was cut back by 0 bases and J by 5 bases. Germline assignment: CDR1 MNHEY and CDR2 SVGEGT.